This TCR beta chain was recovered during a study of T cell responses to AZD1222 COVID-19 vaccine. Profiled with immunoSEQ multiplex PCR; TCRdb holds only in-frame clones, not every one. The sample lists 110,000 to 150,000 clones, just over 85% occurring once. Sequences were derived from peripheral blood, sampled on day 0 of AZD1222 vaccination. The sequence was obtained from an adult in good health.

The CDR3 coding sequence is TGTGCCAGCAGCCTTCCCCCTAGCGGGAGGGCCTTAGAGACCCAGTACTTC. Encoded protein: CASSLPPSGRALETQYF. The chain recombines TRBV7-6 with TRBJ2-5, with 12 bases matching TRBD2. After removal of 5 bases from V and 4 bases from J, the junction contained 11 bases not matched to a gene. This CDR3 is 17 amino acids long. The germline gives CDR1 SGHVS, CDR2 FNYEAQ.